This T cell receptor beta chain was recovered during a study of regulatory T cells in long-lasting Graves disease. Arm-PCR of CDR3 regions and iRepertoire HTBI primers were used to build TCR beta libraries. One entry per CDR3 protein, called by TCRdb with MiXCR from the multiplex PCR reads. The table lists 350,000 to 450,000 distinct CDR3 sequences, roughly 21% of them singletons, with roughly 13% in the top ten. General study points: Only peripheral blood was studied, not thyroid tissue. Between persistent patients, 2,500 to 3,500 public clonotypes were shared, exceeding the roughly 1,000 shared between new patients. The study found TRBV28, TRBJ1-2 and TRBJ2-5 favored in persistent disease.

This CDR3 is 12 amino acids long. Between the trimmed V and J ends, which lost 3 bases and 6 bases, there was a span of 9 bases. Many counts were recorded for this clonotype. Its antigen is unknown. Time point reported: persistent/refractory GD, antithyroid drugs over 5 years with positive TRAb. PBMC RNA was the source of the TCR library. This clonotype was obtained from a female donor with Graves disease. The input for sequencing was peripheral blood mononuclear cells (PBMCs), taken when the disease was refractory, from a patient treated with antithyroid drugs. The chain couples TRBV12-3 or TRBV12-4 to TRBJ2-7, with unresolved D. CDR3 protein: CASSLVDGEQYF. Written as DNA, the CDR3 is TGTGCCAGCAGTTTGGTGGATGGCGAGCAGTACTTC.